Given below is one T cell receptor beta chain in context. What it binds is not known. TCRbeta CDR3 was sequenced at survey depth with template counts. The assay was immunoSEQ multiplex PCR, and TCRdb's table has in-frame clones only and misses some. The sample consists of 9,500 to 15,000 clones, about 73% of them appearing once. The CDR3 extends over 13 amino acids. The V end lost 2 bases, the J end lost 5 bases, and 10 bases lay between the germline ends. This specimen belongs to a study of tissue T cells after allogeneic stem cell transplantation. Autopsy tissues included GI tract, liver, skin and lymphoid organs. Broader study findings: Within patients, tissue anatomy strongly shaped TCR repertoire composition. This small cohort was clinically heterogeneous, and sampling depth was a limitation.

The input for sequencing was tissue from the right colon, taken at autopsy. The chain employs TRBV12-3 or TRBV12-4 and TRBJ2-7; D assignment may be TRBD1 or TRBD2 (5 bases each). The source is a woman between 18 and 55 years old with breast cancer. This chain's CDR3 is CASSLTGTDEQYF. Here the CDR3 DNA reads TGTGCCAGCAGTTTAACCGGGACGGACGAGCAGTACTTC.